The 14 T cell receptor beta chains given below trace back to one sample, sequenced in a study of blood T cell repertoires in COVID-19. Using immunoSEQ multiplex PCR, the repertoire was profiled, and TCRdb retains in-frame clones only, with some absent. The sample has roughly 280,000 clones; around 87% are singletons. The sample consisted of peripheral blood. Receptors were obtained from an older woman with COVID-19, enrolled during active disease.

The table lists this clone with a count of one. J is TRBJ1-6 and V is TRBV27; D is perhaps TRBD1 (5 bases). This CDR3 comprises 15 residues. CDR1 and CDR2 (germline): MNHEY, SMNVEV (reference sequence). Trimming cost V 2 bases and J 10 bases, with 15 bases left between them. The CDR3 region has the DNA TGTGCCAGCAGTTTAATTATTGGGGGGGGATCACCCCTCCACTTT. This gives the protein CASSLIIGGGSPLHF.

The chain carries TRBV28 and TRBJ1-1, with a tentative D call TRBD1 (5 bases). This CDR3 spans 15 amino acids. CDR1 and CDR2 from the germline V gene are MDHEN and SYDVKM. The ends were cut back, 2 bases at V and 2 bases at J, with 12 bases in the middle. This CDR3 is CASSLGGRVNTEAFF. CDR3 sequence (DNA): TGTGCCAGCAGTTTAGGTGGCAGGGTAAACACTGAAGCTTTCTTT.

The chain uses TRBV6-5 and TRBJ2-2; D not resolved. The CDR3 runs to 15 residues. V was pared by 2 bases and J by 4 bases, with 11 bases between. CDR1 MNHEY and CDR2 SVGAGI come from the germline V gene. CDR3 residues: CASSYSSSGTGELFF. CDR3 in DNA: TGTGCCAGCAGTTACAGTTCATCGGGCACCGGGGAGCTGTTTTTT.

Note on this clone: Compared with germline, one end of the junction differs, possibly owing to a read error. The chain joins TRBV28 to TRBJ2-1, with TRBD2 identical over 7 bases. The germline CDR1 and CDR2 sequences are MDHEN and SYDVKM. This CDR3 is built from 14 residues. As DNA, the CDR3 is TGTGCCAGCAGTACGCCTCGGGGGGTAAGAGTTGCGGTCTTC. Its translation: CASSTPRGVRVAVF.

The chain employs TRBV15 and TRBJ2-3; D is unclear. The CDR3 runs to 14 residues. Germline values: CDR1 LNHNV, CDR2 YYDKDF (reference sequence). Trimming left V 0 bases short and J 1 base short, with 5 bases between. The CDR3 DNA follows: TGTGCCACCAGCAGAGATCCGGGCACAGATACGCAGTATTTT. This translates into CATSRDPGTDTQYF. Using reference TRBV15 and TRBJ2-3 for the parts outside the CDR3, the full variable domain is DAMVIQNPRYQVTQFGKPVTLSCSQTLNHNVMYWYQQKSSQAPKLLFHYYDKDFNNEADTPDNFQSRRPNTSFCFLDIRSPGLGDTAMYLCATSRDPGTDTQYFGPGTRLTVL.

The chain couples TRBV14 to TRBJ2-1; D possibly corresponds to TRBD2 (5 bases). The CDR3 has 15 residues. V was shortened by 3 bases and J by 3 bases, with 12 bases between the two germline ends. Germline V gene sequence: CDR1 SGHDN, CDR2 FVKESK. CDR3 bases: TGTGCCAGCAGCCAGCAGCGGAGCATCTACAATGAGCAGTTCTTC. Amino acids: CASSQQRSIYNEQFF.

The chain carries TRBV18 and TRBJ1-4; D gene uncertain. The length of the CDR3 is 15 residues. Germline V lookup: CDR1 KGHSH, CDR2 LQKENI. V shed 3 bases and J shed 4 bases, with 12 bases lying between them. CDR3 region: CASSPEAGLNEKLFF. The CDR3 DNA reads TGTGCCAGCTCACCCGAAGCCGGACTTAATGAAAAACTGTTTTTT.

This chain links TRBV6-5 with TRBJ1-2, with 8 positions matching TRBD1. V was pared by 7 bases and J by 6 bases, with 10 bases of the junction left unmatched. Germline values: CDR1 MNHEY, CDR2 SVGAGI. The CDR3 has 14 residues. DNA for the CDR3: TGTGCCAGCATTCGTGACAGGGGTATTGATGGCTACACCTTC. Protein product: CASIRDRGIDGYTF.

This clone was counted between two and nine times. The chain combines TRBV6-1 with TRBJ1-5; D is ambiguous. CDR1 MNHNS and CDR2 SASEGT come from the germline V gene. This CDR3 region has 15 residues. Trimming cost V 3 bases and J 5 bases, with 14 bases left between them. CDR3 loop: CASSERANDYQPQHF. DNA of the CDR3: TGTGCCAGCAGTGAGCGGGCCAACGATTATCAGCCCCAGCATTTT.

The chain links TRBV7-9 to TRBJ1-2; D is uncertain. The CDR3 is 13 residues long. V lost 2 bases, J lost 7 bases, and 11 bases lay in between. The germline CDR1 and CDR2 sequences are SEHNR and FQNEAQ (reference sequence). In DNA form, the CDR3 reads TGTGCCAGCAGCTTATCCGGGGATGGTGGCTACACCTTC. As protein: CASSLSGDGGYTF.

CDR3 sequence reads: CASLGGAGKTYEQYF. In nucleotides, the CDR3 is TGTGCCAGCCTTGGGGGGGCAGGGAAGACCTACGAGCAGTACTTC. The chain has TRBV6-5 and TRBJ2-7, with D possibly matching TRBD2 (7 bases). Trimming took 8 bases from V and 2 from J, leaving 19 bases between them. The germline V gene encodes CDR1 MNHEY and CDR2 SVGAGI. This CDR3 has 15 residues.

The chain carries TRBV28 and TRBJ1-4, with 9 nucleotides matching TRBD1. CDR3 length: 16 amino acids. Germline V gene sequence: CDR1 MDHEN, CDR2 SYDVKM. Trimming at V came to 6 bases and at J to 8 bases, leaving 13 bases not matched to a gene. CDR3 sequence: CASRNAQQGAGEKLFF. The CDR3 DNA follows: TGTGCCAGCAGAAATGCACAACAGGGGGCAGGGGAAAAACTGTTTTTT.

The chain links TRBV18 to TRBJ2-6; maybe TRBD1 (6 bases). V shed 3 bases and J shed 0 bases, with 15 bases lying between them. The CDR3 is made up of 18 amino acids. Germline CDR1 KGHSH, CDR2 LQKENI. The CDR3 coding sequence is TGTGCCAGCTCACCGGTGCAGGGGCGTGCCTCTGGGGCCAACGTCCTGACTTTC. Its protein product is CASSPVQGRASGANVLTF.

This clone was seen at least ten times. The J gene is TRBJ1-1, the V gene TRBV28, with 9 bases identical to TRBD1. Germline V gives CDR1 MDHEN, CDR2 SYDVKM. V dropped 4 bases and J dropped 4; count of bases not matched to a gene: 10. The CDR3 runs 16 residues. CDR3 bases: TGTGCCAGCAGTTCACCCTTTCGGACAGGGGCCACTGAAGCTTTCTTT. Encoded protein: CASSSPFRTGATEAFF.